These 29 T cell receptor beta chains share one sample of origin, sequenced in a study of shared clonotypes between healthy human individuals. The repertoire was sequenced with immunoSEQ multiplex PCR; TCRdb's copy has only in-frame clones and lacks some. This repertoire shows about 2.4 million clones, approximately 94% found once; its top ten account for over 0.12%. Sequencing used naive CD4+ T cells sorted from blood. Subset: CD45RA+ positively selected. Receptor source: a man aged 18 to 35 in good health.

The table lists this clone with a count of one. This chain links TRBV23-1 with TRBJ2-3; 8 bases align to TRBD2. TRBV23-1 has ORF status, its function being uncertain. This CDR3 is built from 17 residues. Unmatched junction bases numbered 11, after V lost 4 bases and J lost 2 bases. The CDR3 nucleotides read TGCGCCAGCAGTCTACTCCCGGGACTAGATCCCACAGATACGCAGTATTTT. Translation: CASSLLPGLDPTDTQYF.

Worth noting for this clone: Other DNA sequences in this sample translate to the same CDR3. This chain uses TRBV9 with TRBJ2-3; D remains ambiguous. CDR1 and CDR2 from the germline V gene are SGDLS and YYNGEE. Trimming cost V 0 bases and J 2 bases, with 7 bases left between them. The CDR3 totals 14 residues. The DNA of the CDR3 is TGTGCCAGCAGCGTAGCTGGAACCACAGATACGCAGTATTTT. Translating gives CASSVAGTTDTQYF.

The chain employs TRBV5-1 and TRBJ2-1; TRBD1 or TRBD2 may be the D gene (5 bases each). V gave up 4 bases and J gave up 10 bases, with 12 bases separating them. CDR3 size: 12 residues. CDR1 and CDR2 (germline): SGHRS, YFSETQ. CDR3 in amino acids: CASSRPGTEQFF. CDR3 in DNA: TGCGCCAGCAGCCGCCCTGGGACGGAGCAGTTCTTC.

The chain carries TRBV5-1 and TRBJ2-1; D is possibly TRBD1 or TRBD2 (6 bases each). Germline CDR1 SGHRS, CDR2 YFSETQ. The CDR3 extends over 14 amino acids. V lost 1 base and J lost 12, with 17 bases in between. In DNA form, the CDR3 reads TGCGCCAGCAGCTTGACAGCCCAAAAGGGGGGGCAGTTCTTC. It translates to CASSLTAQKGGQFF.

The rearrangement uses TRBV25-1 and TRBJ1-4; 10 bases agree with TRBD1. V lost 8 bases, J lost 7 bases, and 4 bases stayed unmatched. Germline CDR1 and CDR2: MGHDK and SYGVNS. This CDR3 has 13 amino acids. CDR3 loop: CASRQGAREKLFF. The CDR3 DNA follows: TGTGCCAGCCGACAGGGGGCGCGTGAAAAACTGTTTTTT.

The chain joins TRBV10-3 to TRBJ2-7; 7 bases map to TRBD2. This CDR3 has 15 residues. Trimming cost V 4 bases and J 3 bases; bases outside gene matches: 9. Germline V gives CDR1 ENHRY, CDR2 SYGVKD. The CDR3 protein is CAISGRVTGGYEQYF. The CDR3 DNA reads TGTGCCATCAGTGGCCGCGTGACGGGAGGCTACGAGCAGTACTTC.

The V and J genes are TRBV30 and TRBJ1-1; D unresolved. CDR3 size: 14 residues. V was trimmed by 3 bases and J by 3 bases, leaving 14 bases between them. The germline V gene encodes CDR1 GTSNPN and CDR2 SVGIG (reference sequence). CDR3 region: CAWRGRGGDTEAFF. For the CDR3, the DNA is TGTGCCTGGAGGGGCAGAGGCGGGGACACTGAAGCTTTCTTT.

This chain uses TRBV18 with TRBJ2-3; no reliable D call. CDR3 length: 15 amino acids. From germline, CDR1 is KGHSH and CDR2 LQKENI. Trimming left V 2 bases short and J 3 bases short, with 12 bases between. The CDR3: CASSPGGVTTDTQYF. In DNA, the CDR3 is TGTGCCAGCTCACCAGGTGGCGTCACGACAGATACGCAGTATTTT. Filled out from reference TRBV18 and TRBJ2-3, the complete variable domain reads NAGVMQNPRHLVRRRGQEARLRCSPMKGHSHVYWYRQLPEEGLKFMVYLQKENIIDESGMPKERFSAEFPKEGPSILRIQQVVRGDSAAYFCASSPGGVTTDTQYFGPGTRLTVL.

The chain couples TRBV9 to TRBJ2-1, with D tentatively TRBD2 (6 bases). The germline V gene has CDR1 SGDLS and CDR2 YYNGEE. The CDR3 runs 16 residues. V lost 0 bases and J lost 9, with 19 bases in between. CDR3 in amino acids: CASSVVAEGIQSEQFF. The CDR3 DNA reads as TGTGCCAGCAGCGTAGTGGCGGAGGGCATACAATCTGAGCAGTTCTTC.

The J gene is TRBJ2-5, the V gene TRBV10-3, with D tentatively TRBD1 (5 bases). The assigned J gene may be wrong: the sequence end matches TRBJ2-7 better. CDR3 length equals 14 residues. Germline V gives CDR1 ENHRY, CDR2 SYGVKD. The chain's CDR3 is CAISEGAPSYEQYF. The CDR3 DNA reads TGTGCCATCAGTGAAGGGGCACCCTCCTACGAGCAGTACTTC.

The chain has TRBV27 and TRBJ2-2; no clear D gene. The CDR3 has 19 amino acids. The V gene's germline CDR1 is MNHEY and CDR2 SMNVEV (reference sequence). V was cut by 5 bases and J by 0 bases, with 22 bases left in between. The CDR3 loop is CASSHPLLGYTSNTGELFF. The CDR3 DNA follows: TGTGCCAGCAGTCACCCATTACTGGGCTATACTTCGAACACCGGGGAGCTGTTTTTT.

The chain joins TRBV18 to TRBJ1-2; a possible D gene is TRBD1 (5 bases). V dropped 0 bases and J dropped 3 bases, with 17 bases sitting between them. Germline V gives CDR1 KGHSH, CDR2 LQKENI. The CDR3 has 17 amino acids. Here the CDR3 DNA reads TGTGCCAGCTCACCACCTACGGGGGGGTATGGGCACTATGGCTACACCTTC. Its protein is CASSPPTGGYGHYGYTF.

The chain uses TRBV27 and TRBJ1-6, with D unclear. Germline-derived CDR1 and CDR2 are MNHEY and SMNVEV (reference sequence). This CDR3 is built from 16 residues. V lost 6 bases, J lost 0 bases, and 12 bases lay in between. The DNA of the CDR3 is TGTGCCAGCAGCTCCACGGGGAGCTCCTATAATTCACCCCTCCACTTT. Its translation: CASSSTGSSYNSPLHF.

The J gene is TRBJ1-2, the V gene TRBV7-9; perhaps TRBD1 as D (5 bases). Deletions cut 4 bases from V and 2 bases from J, with 11 bases between. The CDR3 runs 14 residues. Germline V gives CDR1 SEHNR, CDR2 FQNEAQ (reference sequence). The CDR3 DNA sequence: TGTGCCAGCAGCTGGGACGGCCCGAACTATGGCTACACCTTC. Translating gives CASSWDGPNYGYTF.

The table lists this clone with a few counts. The chain is built from TRBV10-3 and TRBJ1-1; tentative D call: TRBD1 (5 bases). V dropped 10 bases and J dropped 2 bases, with 14 bases sitting between them. Germline loops: CDR1 ENHRY, CDR2 SYGVKD. This CDR3 contains 13 residues. For the CDR3, the DNA is TGTGCCACCGCCGGGACGGATAACACTGAAGCTTTCTTT. It encodes CATAGTDNTEAFF.

This chain joins TRBV7-8 and TRBJ1-5; the D is unclear. CDR1 and CDR2 (germline): SGHVS, FQNEAQ. The CDR3 has 12 residues. The ends were cut back, 5 bases at V and 7 bases at J, with 9 bases in the middle. The CDR3 spells CASSRVGQPQHF. CDR3 bases: TGTGCCAGCAGCAGGGTCGGGCAGCCCCAGCATTTT.

The chain couples TRBV7-8 to TRBJ2-7, with unresolved D. Germline-derived CDR1 and CDR2 are SGHVS and FQNEAQ. V was trimmed by 2 bases and J by 0 bases, leaving 11 bases between them. CDR3 length: 15 residues. The CDR3 DNA is TGTGCCAGCAGCTTACGTTTACGAAGCTCCTACGAGCAGTACTTC. It translates to CASSLRLRSSYEQYF.

V usage is TRBV5-4 and J usage is TRBJ2-1; D could derive from TRBD1 or TRBD2 (5 bases each). The V end lost 3 bases, the J end lost 8 bases, and 12 bases lay between the germline ends. The CDR3 runs to 13 residues. Germline CDR1 reads SGHNT; CDR2 reads YYREEE (reference sequence). The CDR3 reads CASSYTVGDEQFF. Written as DNA, the CDR3 is TGTGCCAGCAGCTATACCGTGGGGGATGAGCAGTTCTTC.

The chain combines TRBV19 with TRBJ2-3; tentative D call: TRBD2 (5 bases). The CDR3 length is 14 residues. CDR1 is LNHDA and CDR2 is SQIVND in the germline V gene (reference sequence). Deletions cut 10 bases from V and 2 bases from J, with 16 bases between. The CDR3 is CATRTGITTDTQYF. Written as DNA, the CDR3 is TGTGCCACCCGAACCGGGATAACCACAGATACGCAGTATTTT.

About this clone itself: Other DNA sequences in this sample translate to the same CDR3. The V and J genes are TRBV5-1 and TRBJ2-1; 10 positions match TRBD2. The CDR3 loop spans 15 amino acids. V was clipped by 0 bases and J by 7 bases; unmatched bases: 4. Per the germline V gene, CDR1 is SGHRS and CDR2 is YFSETQ. The CDR3 DNA is TGCGCCAGCAGCTTGGAAGCGGGAGGGCCGAATGAGCAGTTCTTC. It specifies CASSLEAGGPNEQFF.

The rearrangement links TRBV6-1 to TRBJ2-1, with 12 bases aligning to TRBD2. The germline gives CDR1 MNHNS, CDR2 SASEGT. With V trimmed by 7 bases and J by 8 bases, 9 bases remained unmatched. The CDR3 contains 15 residues. Here the CDR3 reads CASTTLAGGPYEQFF. The CDR3 coding sequence is TGTGCCAGCACTACGCTAGCGGGGGGGCCCTATGAGCAGTTCTTC.

The chain joins TRBV5-8 to TRBJ2-3, with D possibly matching TRBD1 (5 bases). The CDR3 contains 16 residues. Trimming took 0 bases from V and 5 from J, leaving 16 bases between them. Germline V CDR1 and CDR2: SGHTS, YDEGEE. CDR3 in DNA: TGTGCCAGCAGCTTGGAAGGGGCAGGGTCGGTAGATACGCAGTATTTT. It codes for CASSLEGAGSVDTQYF.

The chain is built from TRBV7-2 and TRBJ2-7; TRBD2 aligns across 8 bases. The CDR3 contains 14 residues. Germline V lookup: CDR1 SGHTA, CDR2 FQGNSA. J was trimmed by 6 bases and V by 4 bases; bases with no gene match: 8. The CDR3, as DNA: TGTGCCAGCAGCTCACACGGGGGGGCTAGCGAGCAGTACTTC. Amino acid sequence: CASSSHGGASEQYF.

The chain combines TRBV5-1 with TRBJ2-7, with TRBD1 matching over 9 bases. V was clipped by 4 bases and J by 3 bases; unmatched bases: 5. The CDR3 has 14 residues. Germline lookup yields CDR1 SGHRS and CDR2 YFSETQ. CDR3 amino acids: CASSASGQGYEQYF. In DNA, the CDR3 is TGCGCCAGCAGCGCCTCGGGACAGGGCTACGAGCAGTACTTC.

The chain employs TRBV5-1 and TRBJ2-7; 8 positions match TRBD1. CDR3 length: 19 residues. J was trimmed by 5 bases and V by 1 base; bases with no gene match: 20. Germline V gene data show CDR1 as SGHRS and CDR2 as YFSETQ. The CDR3 DNA reads TGCGCCAGCAGCTTGCTCCGAGGGACAGGATCCCAAAAAGGCCACGAGCAGTACTTC. It yields the protein CASSLLRGTGSQKGHEQYF.

Of note for this clone: Other DNA sequences in this sample translate to the same CDR3. This chain connects TRBV9 to TRBJ2-2; tentative D call: TRBD2 (5 bases). CDR1 and CDR2 (germline): SGDLS, YYNGEE. This CDR3 is 15 amino acids long. The germline V and J ends were trimmed by 0 bases and 1 base, with 7 bases remaining between them. The CDR3 protein is CASSVGGGNTGELFF. The CDR3 DNA is TGTGCCAGCAGCGTAGGAGGAGGGAACACCGGGGAGCTGTTTTTT.

The rearrangement links TRBV11-2 to TRBJ2-7, with 8 bases matching TRBD1. The germline V gene has CDR1 SGHAT and CDR2 FQNNGV. V shed 2 bases and J 3 bases; nucleotides not matched to a gene: 6. The CDR3 sequence is 15 residues long. The CDR3 bases are TGTGCCAGCAGCTTACCCAGGACAGGGCTCTACGAGCAGTACTTC. It specifies CASSLPRTGLYEQYF.

Concerning this clone itself: Distinct nucleotide sequences in the sample also encode this CDR3. This chain joins TRBV6-5 and TRBJ1-2; the D gene is possibly TRBD1 (5 bases). Germline values: CDR1 MNHEY, CDR2 SVGAGI. The CDR3 totals 13 residues. Trimming pared 5 bases from V and 8 bases from J, leaving 15 bases between. The CDR3 sequence is CASSRVGAGGYTF. CDR3 sequence (DNA): TGTGCCAGCAGTAGGGTAGGGGCAGGGGGCTACACCTTC.

The chain combines TRBV7-3 with TRBJ1-5, with no clear D. The CDR3 sequence is 13 residues long. Trimming cost V 6 bases and J 4 bases, with 10 bases left between them. The germline CDR1 and CDR2 sequences are SGHTA and FQGTGA. The CDR3 DNA is TGTGCCAGCAGTCAAACTCCTAATCAGCCCCAGCATTTT. It yields the protein CASSQTPNQPQHF.